These T cell receptor beta chains were read from a single sample in a study of T cells in Graves' hyperthyroidism and ophthalmopathy. TCRdb ran MiXCR on the multiplex PCR reads and lists one entry per CDR3 protein. Of about 500,000 distinct CDR3 sequences listed, 40% to 50% are singletons. The sequenced sample was peripheral blood or thyroid tissue (not recorded which). The receptors come from an adult woman with Graves' disease, either hyperthyroidism or ophthalmopathy (not recorded which). Both conserved end residues are part of each CDR3.

>TRBJ1-5|TRBV2
CASSGLGASNQPQHF
>TRBJ1-1|TRBV19
CASNTGRLLMNTEAFF
>TRBJ1-1|TRBV6-1
CASSPGQGSFYTEAFF
>TRBJ1-5|TRBV10-3
CAISERGNQPQHF
>TRBJ2-7|TRBV20-1
CSALTTSGRAHEQYF
>TRBJ2-3|TRBV5-1
CASEVSWGASTDTQYF
>TRBJ2-7|TRBV5-5
CASSLTVLGVHEQYF
>TRBJ1-6|TRBV20-1
CSASLAGNLAGDSLNSPLHF
>TRBJ1-5|TRBV3-1
CASSPGSGSNQPQHF
>TRBJ1-1|TRBV6-5
CASSYSISRGSAEAFF
>TRBJ1-2|TRBV2
CASKGQGGYGYTF
>TRBJ1-5|TRBV15
CATSAGTANINQPQHF
>TRBJ1-1|TRBV29-1
CSASSSNTEAFF
>TRBJ2-5|TRBV7-3
CASSSSPTETQYF
>TRBJ1-2|TRBV2
CASSARGIYGYTF
>TRBJ2-7|TRBV12-3/TRBV12-4
CASSPKFGEQYF
>TRBJ2-5|TRBV30
CAWSWTGGSVETQYF
>TRBJ1-5|TRBV2
CASSISQGRGQPQHF
>TRBJ2-2|TRBV29-1
CSVRTSDRTGELFF
>TRBJ1-2|TRBV4-1
CASSQMGQANYGYTF
>TRBJ1-6|TRBV20-1
CSAARGPLVGSPLHF
>TRBJ1-1|TRBV20-1
CSARLGWDTEAFF
>TRBJ2-7|TRBV10-3
CAISEGGRVNEQYF
>TRBJ1-1|TRBV28
CASSRFARPEAFF
>TRBJ1-5|TRBV7-2
CASSPWTDSNQPQHF
>TRBJ1-2|TRBV29-1
CSVDDRFTNYGYTF
>TRBJ1-1|TRBV29-1
CSADGSGVNTEAFF
>TRBJ1-4|TRBV10-3
CAISESWQNEKLLF
>TRBJ1-6|TRBV11-2
CASSLDGGSASPLHF
>TRBJ1-1|TRBV7-3
CASSLSGQGWNTEAFF
>TRBJ2-2|TRBV6-1
CASTDHRTVNTGELFF
>TRBJ2-5|TRBV7-9
CASSTPRASEETQYF
>TRBJ1-1|TRBV7-9
CASRFTGQGALEAFF
>TRBJ2-7|TRBV11-2
CASSFSARGREQYF
>TRBJ2-7|TRBV20-1
CSAADRGLYEQYF
>TRBJ1-3|TRBV10-3
CAISESAGGYGYTIYF
>TRBJ1-2|TRBV7-9
CASSVERQGFNGYTF
>TRBJ1-4|TRBV20-1
CSVPGQGMEKLFF
>TRBJ1-1|TRBV20-1
CSATQGVNTEAFF
>TRBJ2-6|TRBV3-1
CASSGQVGANVLTF
>TRBJ1-2|TRBV7-9
CASSPGSTAGSGYTF
>TRBJ2-7|TRBV7-2
CASSLAGGFIYEQYF